This entry lists 15 T cell receptor beta chains sequenced from one sample in a study of cytomegalovirus exposure and HLA in healthy donors. Vbeta (60) and Jbeta (13) primers were used in the PCR. Only in-frame clones appear in the TCRdb table, and some are missing; sequencing was by immunoSEQ multiplex PCR. The sample yields around 130,000 clones, 75% to 90% seen once. The sequencing input was PBMCs. The receptors were sampled from a man aged 40-49 years in good health and CMV-seronegative.

This rearrangement joins TRBV6-5 to TRBJ1-2; 7 bases agree with TRBD1. The germline CDR1 and CDR2 sequences are MNHEY and SVGAGI. Germline trimming cut 0 bases from V and 4 bases from J; bases unmatched to any gene: 5. The CDR3 loop spans 15 amino acids. CDR3 bases: TGTGCCAGCAGTTACTCAGGAGGGGGCGGCTATGGCTACACCTTC. Its translation is CASSYSGGGGYGYTF.

This clone appeared a few times. V and J are TRBV7-9 and TRBJ2-3; 14 bases align to TRBD2. CDR3 length: 18 residues. The germline gives CDR1 SEHNR, CDR2 FQNEAQ (reference sequence). The trim removed 1 base at V and 2 bases at J, leaving 5 bases unmatched. The CDR3 protein is CASSLGLAGGSFTDTQYF. Written as DNA, the CDR3 is TGTGCCAGCAGCTTAGGACTAGCGGGGGGGAGTTTCACAGATACGCAGTATTTT.

This chain links TRBV4-3 with TRBJ2-6, with no clear D. The CDR3 is 18 amino acids. CDR1 LGHNA and CDR2 YSLEER come from the germline V gene. Trimming removed 2 bases at V and 1 base at J, with 15 bases between. The CDR3 sequence is CASSQFGASGSGANVLTF. DNA of the CDR3: TGCGCCAGCAGCCAATTCGGAGCGTCCGGGTCTGGGGCCAACGTCCTGACTTTC.

The chain carries TRBV7-9 and TRBJ1-5; TRBD1 might be the D (6 bases). The CDR3 is made up of 19 amino acids. V gave up 4 bases and J gave up 0 bases, with 22 bases separating them. Per germline, CDR1 SEHNR and CDR2 FQNEAQ (reference sequence). In nucleotides, the CDR3 is TGTGCCAGCAGCTACATACCGGGCGGACAGTTAGATAGCAATCAGCCCCAGCATTTT. It codes for CASSYIPGGQLDSNQPQHF. The full variable domain, its missing parts supplied by reference TRBV7-9 and TRBJ1-5, is DTGVSQNPRHKITKRGQNVTFRCDPISEHNRLYWYRQTLGQGPEFLTYFQNEAQLEKSRLLSDRFSAERPKGSFSTLEIQRTEQGDSAMYLCASSYIPGGQLDSNQPQHFGDGTRLSIL.

V gene TRBV5-6 combines with J gene TRBJ2-3, with TRBD2 as a possible D gene (6 bases). Germline values: CDR1 SGHDT, CDR2 YYEEEE. V gave up 7 bases and J gave up 2 bases, with 14 bases separating them. The CDR3 is made up of 14 amino acids. In nucleotides, the CDR3 is TGTGCCAGCCGGAAGGGACTCTTCACAGATACGCAGTATTTT. Protein sequence: CASRKGLFTDTQYF.

This chain links TRBV30 with TRBJ1-4; the D is unclear. Trimming took off 0 bases at V and 7 bases at J, with 9 bases between the two ends. The germline V gene encodes CDR1 GTSNPN and CDR2 SVGIG (reference sequence). CDR3 length: 13 residues. For the CDR3, the DNA is TGTGCCTGGAGTGTACACGAGGGTGAAAAACTGTTTTTT. Encoded protein: CAWSVHEGEKLFF.

The genes are TRBV5-6 and TRBJ2-1, with 15 bases aligning to TRBD2. Germline CDR1 is SGHDT and CDR2 is YYEEEE. The J segment lost 8 bases and the V segment lost 3 bases, leaving 12 bases of the junction unmatched. The CDR3 is 18 amino acids. Here the CDR3 DNA reads TGTGCCAGCAGCTCGGGACTAGCGGGAGGCTTCCTTATCCATGAGCAGTTCTTC. It yields the protein CASSSGLAGGFLIHEQFF. The full variable domain, its missing parts supplied by reference TRBV5-6 and TRBJ2-1, is DAGVTQSPTHLIKTRGQQVTLRCSPKSGHDTVSWYQQALGQGPQFIFQYYEEEERQRGNFPDRFSGHQFPNYSSELNVNALLLGDSALYLCASSSGLAGGFLIHEQFFGPGTRLTVL.

This chain uses TRBV27 with TRBJ2-7; 8 positions match TRBD1. This CDR3 has 13 residues. The germline V gene has CDR1 MNHEY and CDR2 SMNVEV (reference sequence). The V and J ends lost 5 bases and 6 bases, in that order; junction bases with no gene match: 6. CDR3: CASSQRTGLEQYF. CDR3 DNA sequence: TGTGCCAGCAGTCAGCGGACAGGGCTCGAGCAGTACTTC.

The rearrangement joins TRBV18 to TRBJ1-5; weak D call: TRBD1 (6 bases). The CDR3 contains 15 residues. V lost 3 bases, J lost 6 bases, and 15 bases lay in between. Germline values: CDR1 KGHSH, CDR2 LQKENI. This CDR3 reads CASSPGSGGAQPQHF. CDR3 DNA sequence: TGTGCCAGCTCACCGGGGTCGGGGGGGGCTCAGCCCCAGCATTTT.

The V call is TRBV7-2, the J call TRBJ1-1; D unresolved. The CDR3 extends over 14 amino acids. V lost 2 bases to trimming and J lost 1 base, with 8 bases between them. The germline V gene has CDR1 SGHTA and CDR2 FQGNSA. In DNA form, the CDR3 reads TGTGCCAGCAGCTTATTCTCCGGGAACACTGAAGCTTTCTTT. Residues: CASSLFSGNTEAFF.

The chain's CDR3 is CASSLGERSLIGELFF. CDR3 DNA sequence: TGTGCCAGCAGCCTAGGGGAGCGGTCTCTCATCGGGGAGCTGTTTTTT. The V gene is TRBV9, the J gene TRBJ2-2; D assignment may be TRBD1 or TRBD2 (5 bases each). This CDR3 comprises 16 residues. The germline V gene encodes CDR1 SGDLS and CDR2 YYNGEE. Trimming took 4 bases from V and 7 from J, leaving 20 bases between them.

In this sample, this clone turned up once. The chain has TRBV28 and TRBJ1-4; 7 bases align to TRBD1. Trimming at V came to 5 bases and at J to 7 bases, leaving 16 bases not matched to a gene. CDR3 length: 17 residues. Per the germline V gene, CDR1 is MDHEN and CDR2 is SYDVKM. CDR3 DNA: TGTGCCAGCAGTCCGCCCCTTAAGGGGGCGGAGGGTGAAAAACTGTTTTTT. It codes for CASSPPLKGAEGEKLFF.

The V and J genes are TRBV19 and TRBJ2-7; possible D gene TRBD1, 6 bases. The V end was cut by 3 bases, the J end by 1 base, with 13 bases between. This CDR3 has 15 residues. Germline values: CDR1 LNHDA, CDR2 SQIVND (reference sequence). CDR3 amino acids: CASSMSGEGSYEQYF. CDR3 sequence (DNA): TGTGCCAGTAGTATGTCAGGGGAAGGGTCCTACGAGCAGTACTTC.

The chain carries TRBV5-4 and TRBJ2-3; 10 bases are shared with TRBD2. The CDR3 totals 16 residues. CDR1 SGHNT and CDR2 YYREEE come from the germline V gene (reference sequence). J lost 1 base, V lost 2 bases, and 4 bases had no gene match. In nucleotides, the CDR3 is TGTGCCAGCAGCTTTCTTAGCGGGGGGCGCACAGATACGCAGTATTTT. Protein product: CASSFLSGGRTDTQYF.

V is TRBV10-3 and J is TRBJ2-1; 9 bases match TRBD2. The CDR3 runs 21 residues. The ends lost 5 bases at V and 3 bases at J; junction bases unmatched: 23. CDR1 is ENHRY and CDR2 is SYGVKD in the germline V gene. CDR3 in amino acids: CAISRELIFGAGGTNYNEQFF. As DNA, the CDR3 is TGTGCCATCAGTCGGGAACTGATATTCGGGGCGGGAGGGACCAACTACAATGAGCAGTTCTTC.